The 7 T cell receptor beta chains below were found in one sample sequenced in a study of T cell responses to AZD1222 COVID-19 vaccine. Sequenced by immunoSEQ multiplex PCR; TCRdb stores in-frame clones only, minus some. The table has some 140,000 clones, around 89% seen once. The sequencing here drew on peripheral blood, taken 28 days after the second AZD1222 dose. The origin of the receptors is an adult who received the AZD1222 COVID-19 vaccine.

In regard to this clone: Germline is not matched at one junction end, which may reflect a read error. The J gene is TRBJ1-4, the V gene TRBV11-2, with 8 bases identical to TRBD1. Germline V gene lookup returns CDR1 SGHAT and CDR2 FQNNGV. CDR3 length: 14 amino acids. CDR3 nucleotide sequence: TGTGCCAGCAGTTTAGACAGGGGAAGTGAAAAACTGTTTTTT. This translates into CASSLDRGSEKLFF.

This clone is labeled as medium-sized. The chain combines TRBV6-5 with TRBJ2-7; TRBD1 matches 10 bases. The CDR3 is 14 residues long. J gave up 4 bases and V 7 bases, and 7 bases lay outside the gene matches. Germline V lookup: CDR1 MNHEY, CDR2 SVGAGI. DNA of the CDR3: TGTGCCAGCAACCGGGACAGGGGAAGATACGAGCAGTACTTC. Its protein is CASNRDRGRYEQYF.

The count of this clone is one. Other DNA sequences in the sample encode the same CDR3. V usage is TRBV19 and J usage is TRBJ1-1, with D hard to call. CDR3 length: 12 amino acids. Germline values: CDR1 LNHDA, CDR2 SQIVND (reference sequence). Trimming stripped 2 bases from V and 4 bases from J, with 5 bases between. The CDR3 is CASSIRGTEAFF. DNA for the CDR3: TGTGCCAGTAGTATACGGGGCACTGAAGCTTTCTTT. Using reference TRBV19 and TRBJ1-1 for the parts outside the CDR3, the full variable domain is DGGITQSPKYLFRKEGQNVTLSCEQNLNHDAMYWYRQDPGQGLRLIYYSQIVNDFQKGDIAEGYSVSREKKESFPLTVTSAQKNPTAFYLCASSIRGTEAFFGQGTRLTVV.

This rearrangement joins TRBV30 to TRBJ2-5; possible D gene TRBD2, 6 bases. There are 14 residues in the CDR3. The germline V gene encodes CDR1 GTSNPN and CDR2 SVGIG (reference sequence). V lost 2 bases and J 3 bases, leaving 13 bases between the germline ends. CDR3 coding DNA: TGTGCCTGGAGTCCGGCGGGACTGGAAGAGACCCAGTACTTC. Its protein is CAWSPAGLEETQYF.

This chain connects TRBV5-1 to TRBJ2-1, with D perhaps matching TRBD1 (5 bases). The V gene lost 4 bases and the J gene lost 2 bases, with 10 bases spanning the gap. This CDR3 has 14 residues. The germline CDR1 and CDR2 sequences are SGHRS and YFSETQ. CDR3 region: CASSADIPYNEQFF. The CDR3 DNA follows: TGCGCCAGCAGCGCGGACATTCCCTACAATGAGCAGTTCTTC.

This clone was detected once. The chain employs TRBV4-1 and TRBJ1-1; D is undetermined. V was clipped by 0 bases and J by 0 bases, with 14 bases between them. The CDR3 is 17 residues long. Germline CDR1 reads MGHRA; CDR2 reads YSYEKL. This CDR3 reads CASSQDSGKPMNTEAFF. CDR3 in DNA: TGCGCCAGCAGCCAAGATTCGGGGAAACCCATGAACACTGAAGCTTTCTTT.

This chain links TRBV11-2 with TRBJ1-2, with D maybe TRBD1 (5 bases). The length of the CDR3 is 13 residues. Germline V gives CDR1 SGHAT, CDR2 FQNNGV. The germline V and J ends were trimmed by 4 bases and 7 bases, with 13 bases remaining between them. The CDR3 protein is CASSYPVGGGYTF. CDR3 bases: TGTGCCAGCAGCTACCCTGTTGGGGGTGGCTACACCTTC.